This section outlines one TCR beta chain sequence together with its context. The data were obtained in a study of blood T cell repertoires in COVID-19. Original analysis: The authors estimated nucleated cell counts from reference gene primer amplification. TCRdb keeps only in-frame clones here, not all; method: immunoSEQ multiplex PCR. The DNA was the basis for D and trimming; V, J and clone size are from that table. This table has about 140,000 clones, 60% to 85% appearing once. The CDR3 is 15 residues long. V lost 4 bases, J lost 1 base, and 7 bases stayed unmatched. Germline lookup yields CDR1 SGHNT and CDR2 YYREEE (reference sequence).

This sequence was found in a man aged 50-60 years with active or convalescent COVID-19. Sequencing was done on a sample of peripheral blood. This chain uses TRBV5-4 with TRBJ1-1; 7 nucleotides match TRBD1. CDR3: CASSPTQGENTEAFF. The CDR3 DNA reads TGTGCCAGCAGCCCTACCCAGGGGGAGAACACTGAAGCTTTCTTT.